The 6 T cell receptor beta chains below all came from one sample that was sequenced in a study of human thymus T cells. Resections from corrective heart surgery supplied the thymus tissue. Profiled with immunoSEQ multiplex PCR; TCRdb holds only in-frame clones, not every one. Here the sample spans tens of thousands of clones, 85% to 95% being singletons. The sequencing sample was made of thymus tissue. All receptors come from a girl less than two years old with a congenital heart defect but otherwise immunologically healthy.

This chain's CDR3 is CASTKGANTEAFF. CDR3 DNA: TGTGCCAGCACTAAGGGGGCGAACACTGAAGCTTTCTTT. The gene calls are TRBV28 and TRBJ1-1, with TRBD1 matching over 7 bases. Germline loops: CDR1 MDHEN, CDR2 SYDVKM. The V segment lost 7 bases and the J segment 1 base; nucleotides outside the gene matches: 3. The CDR3 covers 13 residues.

This clone was detected a few times. The chain links TRBV25-1 to TRBJ2-3; D gene uncertain. This CDR3 spans 12 amino acids. Trimming stripped 2 bases from V and 5 bases from J, with 5 bases between. Germline V gene sequence: CDR1 MGHDK, CDR2 SYGVNS. The CDR3: CASSEVLDTQYF. In DNA, the CDR3 is TGTGCCAGCAGTGAAGTCTTAGATACGCAGTATTTT.

This rearrangement joins TRBV28 to TRBJ1-5; 7 bases line up with TRBD1. J was trimmed by 4 bases and V by 5 bases; bases with no gene match: 8. CDR1 and CDR2 (germline): MDHEN, SYDVKM. The CDR3 has 15 residues. CDR3 region: CASSDREGGNQPQHF. The CDR3 region has the DNA TGTGCCAGCAGTGACAGGGAGGGGGGTAATCAGCCCCAGCATTTT.

The chain carries TRBV27 and TRBJ1-1, with unresolved D. Germline CDR1 MNHEY, CDR2 SMNVEV (reference sequence). V dropped 2 bases and J dropped 6 bases, with 28 bases sitting between them. This CDR3 is built from 19 residues. The CDR3 spells CASSLESLKGPKNIAEAFF. CDR3 bases: TGTGCCAGCAGTTTAGAAAGTCTGAAGGGCCCCAAAAACATCGCTGAAGCTTTCTTT.

The chain combines TRBV6-6 with TRBJ2-3; maybe TRBD1 (6 bases). This CDR3 spans 16 amino acids. The germline V gene encodes CDR1 MNHNY and CDR2 SVGAGI (reference sequence). V shed 0 bases and J shed 1 base, with 11 bases lying between them. This CDR3 is CASSYSRGQRTDTQYF. For the CDR3, the DNA is TGTGCCAGCAGTTACTCCCGCGGACAGCGCACAGATACGCAGTATTTT.

CDR3 protein: CAISGEPNQPQHF. As DNA, the CDR3 is TGTGCCATCTCAGGCGAACCAAATCAGCCCCAGCATTTT. V usage is TRBV5-3 and J usage is TRBJ1-5; no reliable D call. TRBV5-3 is assigned to the ORF class and has an uncertain function. There are 13 residues in the CDR3. With 9 bases removed from V and 4 bases from J, the gap between germline ends came to 14 bases.